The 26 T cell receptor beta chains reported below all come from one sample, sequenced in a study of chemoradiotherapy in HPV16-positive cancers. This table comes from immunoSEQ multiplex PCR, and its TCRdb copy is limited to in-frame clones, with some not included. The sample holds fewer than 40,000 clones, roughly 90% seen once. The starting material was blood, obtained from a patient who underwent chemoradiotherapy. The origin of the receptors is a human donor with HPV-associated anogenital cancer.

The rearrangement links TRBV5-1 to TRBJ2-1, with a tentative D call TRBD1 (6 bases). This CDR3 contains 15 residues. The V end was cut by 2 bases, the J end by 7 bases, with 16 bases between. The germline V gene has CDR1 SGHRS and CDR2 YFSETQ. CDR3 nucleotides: TGCGCCAGCAGCTTCGGCCAGGGGTTGGGGAATGAGCAGTTCTTC. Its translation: CASSFGQGLGNEQFF.

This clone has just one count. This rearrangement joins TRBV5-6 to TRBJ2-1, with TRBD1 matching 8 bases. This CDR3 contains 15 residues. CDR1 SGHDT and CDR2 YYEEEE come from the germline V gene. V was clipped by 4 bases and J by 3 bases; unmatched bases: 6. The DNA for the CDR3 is TGTGCCAGCAGCGAAGGGACAGGTGACTACAATGAGCAGTTCTTC. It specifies CASSEGTGDYNEQFF.

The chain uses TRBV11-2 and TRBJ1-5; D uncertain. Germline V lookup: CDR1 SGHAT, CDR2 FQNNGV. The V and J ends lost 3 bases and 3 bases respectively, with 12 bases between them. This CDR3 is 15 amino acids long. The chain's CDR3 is CASSLGKAYNQPQHF. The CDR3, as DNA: TGTGCCAGCAGCTTGGGGAAGGCTTACAATCAGCCCCAGCATTTT.

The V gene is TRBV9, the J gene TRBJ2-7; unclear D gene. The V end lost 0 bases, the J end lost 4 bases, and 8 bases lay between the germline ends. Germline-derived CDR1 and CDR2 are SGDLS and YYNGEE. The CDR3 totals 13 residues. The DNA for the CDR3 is TGTGCCAGCAGCGTAGGGGTTGGTTACGAGCAGTACTTC. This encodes CASSVGVGYEQYF.

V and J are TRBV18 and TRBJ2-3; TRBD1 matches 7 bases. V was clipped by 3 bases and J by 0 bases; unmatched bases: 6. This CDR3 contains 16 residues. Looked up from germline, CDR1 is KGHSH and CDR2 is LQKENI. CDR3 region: CASSPSQGSSTDTQYF. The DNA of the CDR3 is TGTGCCAGCTCACCCTCACAGGGGTCGAGCACAGATACGCAGTATTTT.

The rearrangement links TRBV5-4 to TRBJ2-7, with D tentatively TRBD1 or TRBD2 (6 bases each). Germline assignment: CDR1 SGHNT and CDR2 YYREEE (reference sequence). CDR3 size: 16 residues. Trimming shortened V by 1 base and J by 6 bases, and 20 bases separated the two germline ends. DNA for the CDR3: TGTGCCAGCAGCTTGCCCACAGGGAGGACTGATACCGAGCAGTACTTC. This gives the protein CASSLPTGRTDTEQYF. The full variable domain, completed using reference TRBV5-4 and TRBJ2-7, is ETGVTQSPTHLIKTRGQQVTLRCSSQSGHNTVSWYQQALGQGPQFIFQYYREEENGRGNFPPRFSGLQFPNYSSELNVNALELDDSALYLCASSLPTGRTDTEQYFGPGTRLTVT.

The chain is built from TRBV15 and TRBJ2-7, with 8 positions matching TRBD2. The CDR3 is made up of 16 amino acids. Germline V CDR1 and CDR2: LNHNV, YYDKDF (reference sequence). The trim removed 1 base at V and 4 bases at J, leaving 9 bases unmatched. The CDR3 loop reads CATSRGGSGTRYEQYF. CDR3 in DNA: TGTGCCACCAGCAGAGGGGGTAGCGGGACCCGTTACGAGCAGTACTTC. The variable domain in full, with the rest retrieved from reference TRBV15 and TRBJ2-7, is DAMVIQNPRYQVTQFGKPVTLSCSQTLNHNVMYWYQQKSSQAPKLLFHYYDKDFNNEADTPDNFQSRRPNTSFCFLDIRSPGLGDTAMYLCATSRGGSGTRYEQYFGPGTRLTVT.

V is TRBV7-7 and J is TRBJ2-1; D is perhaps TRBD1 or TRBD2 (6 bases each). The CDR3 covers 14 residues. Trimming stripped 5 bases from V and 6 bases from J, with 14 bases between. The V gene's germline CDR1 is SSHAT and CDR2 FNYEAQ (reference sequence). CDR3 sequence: CASSPIWGANEQFF. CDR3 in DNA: TGTGCCAGCAGCCCGATCTGGGGGGCCAATGAGCAGTTCTTC.

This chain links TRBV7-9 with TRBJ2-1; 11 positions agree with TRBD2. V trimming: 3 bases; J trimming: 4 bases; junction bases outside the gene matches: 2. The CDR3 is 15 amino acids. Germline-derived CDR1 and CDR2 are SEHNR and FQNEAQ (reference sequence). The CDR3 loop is CASSFGTSGYNEQFF. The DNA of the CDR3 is TGTGCCAGCAGCTTCGGGACTAGCGGATACAATGAGCAGTTCTTC.

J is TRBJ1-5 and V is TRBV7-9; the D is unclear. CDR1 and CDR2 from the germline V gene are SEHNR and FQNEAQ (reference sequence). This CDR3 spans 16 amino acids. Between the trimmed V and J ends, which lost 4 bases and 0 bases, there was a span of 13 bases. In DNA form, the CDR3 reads TGTGCCAGCAGCTACGTTTCCGGCGGTAGCAATCAGCCCCAGCATTTT. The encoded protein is CASSYVSGGSNQPQHF.

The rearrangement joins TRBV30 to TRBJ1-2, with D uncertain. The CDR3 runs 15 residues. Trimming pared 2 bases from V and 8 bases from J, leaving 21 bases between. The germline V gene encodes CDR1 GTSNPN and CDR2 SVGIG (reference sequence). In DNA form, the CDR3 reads TGTGCCTGGAGTACCCTAAGGGAAGCGGCCGCGGGCTACACCTTC. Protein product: CAWSTLREAAAGYTF.

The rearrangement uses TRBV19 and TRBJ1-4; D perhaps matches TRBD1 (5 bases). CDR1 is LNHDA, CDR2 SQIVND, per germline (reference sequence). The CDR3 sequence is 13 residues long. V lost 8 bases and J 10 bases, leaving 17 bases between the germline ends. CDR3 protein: CASRGEGFGKLFF. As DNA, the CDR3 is TGTGCCAGTCGGGGGGAGGGATTCGGAAAACTGTTTTTT.

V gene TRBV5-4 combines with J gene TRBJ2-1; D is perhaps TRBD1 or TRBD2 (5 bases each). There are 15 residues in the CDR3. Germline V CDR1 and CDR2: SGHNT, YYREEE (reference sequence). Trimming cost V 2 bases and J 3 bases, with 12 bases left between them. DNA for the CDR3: TGTGCCAGCAGCTTTGAGGGGATCGGCTACAATGAGCAGTTCTTC. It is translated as CASSFEGIGYNEQFF.

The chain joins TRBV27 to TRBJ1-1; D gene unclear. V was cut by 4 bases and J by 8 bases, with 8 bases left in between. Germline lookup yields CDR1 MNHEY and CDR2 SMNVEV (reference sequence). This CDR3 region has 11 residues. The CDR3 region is CASSYSGEAFF. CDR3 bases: TGTGCCAGCAGTTACTCAGGAGAAGCTTTCTTT.

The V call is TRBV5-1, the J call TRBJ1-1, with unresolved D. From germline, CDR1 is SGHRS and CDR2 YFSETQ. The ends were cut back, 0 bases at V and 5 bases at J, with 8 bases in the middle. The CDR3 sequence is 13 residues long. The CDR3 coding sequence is TGCGCCAGCAGCTTGGTTAGGAGTACTGAAGCTTTCTTT. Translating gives CASSLVRSTEAFF. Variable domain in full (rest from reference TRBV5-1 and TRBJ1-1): KAGVTQTPRYLIKTRGQQVTLSCSPISGHRSVSWYQQTPGQGLQFLFEYFSETQRNKGNFPGRFSGRQFSNSRSEMNVSTLELGDSALYLCASSLVRSTEAFFGQGTRLTVV.

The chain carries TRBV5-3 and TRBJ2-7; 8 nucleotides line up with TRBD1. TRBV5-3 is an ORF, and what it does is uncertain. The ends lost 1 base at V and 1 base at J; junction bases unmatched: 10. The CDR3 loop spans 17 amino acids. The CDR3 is CARSLRRGQGCSYEQYF. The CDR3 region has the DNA TGTGCCAGAAGCTTGAGACGCGGACAGGGTTGTTCCTACGAGCAGTACTTC.

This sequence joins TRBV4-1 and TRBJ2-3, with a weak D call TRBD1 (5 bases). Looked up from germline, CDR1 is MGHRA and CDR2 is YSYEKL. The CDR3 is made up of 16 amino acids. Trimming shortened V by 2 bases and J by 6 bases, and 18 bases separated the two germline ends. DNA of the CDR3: TGCGCCAGCAGCCAACCCAGAAGGGGTTACTCGGATACGCAGTATTTT. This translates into CASSQPRRGYSDTQYF.

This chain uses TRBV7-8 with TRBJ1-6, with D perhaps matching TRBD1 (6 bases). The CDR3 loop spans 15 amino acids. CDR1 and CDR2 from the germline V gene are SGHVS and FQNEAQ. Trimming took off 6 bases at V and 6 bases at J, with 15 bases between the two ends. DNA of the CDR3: TGTGCCAGCAGGACGCGACAGGCCGGTAATTCACCCCTCCACTTT. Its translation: CASRTRQAGNSPLHF.

CDR3 region: CASSQADRSSYNEQFF. The DNA for the CDR3 is TGTGCCAGCAGCCAGGCGGACAGGAGCTCCTACAATGAGCAGTTCTTC. The rearrangement uses TRBV4-2 and TRBJ2-1; 7 bases are a match to TRBD1. Germline values: CDR1 LGHNA, CDR2 YNFKEQ. There are 16 residues in the CDR3. The V gene end was trimmed by 3 bases and the J gene end by 0 bases; junction bases not matched to a gene: 5.

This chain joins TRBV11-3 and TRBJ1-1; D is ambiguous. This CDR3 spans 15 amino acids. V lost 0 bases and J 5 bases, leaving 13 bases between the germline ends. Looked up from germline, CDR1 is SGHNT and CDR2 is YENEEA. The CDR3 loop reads CASSLETRWGTEAFF. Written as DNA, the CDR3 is TGTGCCAGCAGCTTAGAGACAAGGTGGGGTACTGAAGCTTTCTTT.

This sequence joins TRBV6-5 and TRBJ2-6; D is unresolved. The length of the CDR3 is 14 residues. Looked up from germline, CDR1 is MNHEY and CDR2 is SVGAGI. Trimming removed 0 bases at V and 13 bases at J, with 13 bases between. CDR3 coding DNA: TGTGCCAGCAGTTACTCTCCGACTGTTAGGGTCCTGACTTTC. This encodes CASSYSPTVRVLTF.

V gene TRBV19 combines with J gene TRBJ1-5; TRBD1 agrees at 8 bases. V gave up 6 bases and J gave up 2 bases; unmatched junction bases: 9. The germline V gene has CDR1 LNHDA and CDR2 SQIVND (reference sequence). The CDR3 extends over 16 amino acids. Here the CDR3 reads CASSPRGQGGNQPQHF. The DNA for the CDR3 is TGTGCCAGTAGCCCTAGAGGACAGGGCGGCAATCAGCCCCAGCATTTT.

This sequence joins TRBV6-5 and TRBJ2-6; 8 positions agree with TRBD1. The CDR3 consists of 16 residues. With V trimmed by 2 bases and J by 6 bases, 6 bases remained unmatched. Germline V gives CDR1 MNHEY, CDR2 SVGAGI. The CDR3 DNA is TGTGCCAGCAGTTACGCCTGGACAGGGAAGGCCAACGTCCTGACTTTC. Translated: CASSYAWTGKANVLTF.

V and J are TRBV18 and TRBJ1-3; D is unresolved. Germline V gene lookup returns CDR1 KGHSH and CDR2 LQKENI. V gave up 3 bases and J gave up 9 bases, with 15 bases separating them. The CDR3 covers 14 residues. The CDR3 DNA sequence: TGTGCCAGCTCACCGGGCACGGCAGAGTCCACCATATATTTT. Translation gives CASSPGTAESTIYF.

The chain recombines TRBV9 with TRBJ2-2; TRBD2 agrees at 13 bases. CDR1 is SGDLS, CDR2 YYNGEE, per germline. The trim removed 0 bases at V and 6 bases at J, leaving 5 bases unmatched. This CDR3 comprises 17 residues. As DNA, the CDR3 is TGTGCCAGCAGCGTAGGCCGGGGACTAGCGGGGTCCGGGGAGCTGTTTTTT. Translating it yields CASSVGRGLAGSGELFF.

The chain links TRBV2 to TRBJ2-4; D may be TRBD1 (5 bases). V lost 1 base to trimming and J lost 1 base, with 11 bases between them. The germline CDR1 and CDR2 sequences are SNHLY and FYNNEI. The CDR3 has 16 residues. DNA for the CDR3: TGTGCCAGCAGTGAAGTCAGGGTTGGGGCCAAAAACATTCAGTACTTC. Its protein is CASSEVRVGAKNIQYF. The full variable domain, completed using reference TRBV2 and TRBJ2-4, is EPEVTQTPSHQVTQMGQEVILRCVPISNHLYFYWYRQILGQKVEFLVSFYNNEISEKSEIFDDQFSVERPDGSNFTLKIRSTKLEDSAMYFCASSEVRVGAKNIQYFGAGTRLSVL.